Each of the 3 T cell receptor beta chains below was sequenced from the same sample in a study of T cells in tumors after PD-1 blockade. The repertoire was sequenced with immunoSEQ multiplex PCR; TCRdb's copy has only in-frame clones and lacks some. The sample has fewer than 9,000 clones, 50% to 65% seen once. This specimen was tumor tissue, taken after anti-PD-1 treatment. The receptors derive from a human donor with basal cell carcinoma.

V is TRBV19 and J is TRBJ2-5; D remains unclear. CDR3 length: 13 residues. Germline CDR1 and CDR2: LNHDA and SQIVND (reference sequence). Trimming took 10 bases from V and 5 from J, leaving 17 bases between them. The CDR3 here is CATSRSPEETQYF. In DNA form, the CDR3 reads TGTGCCACCTCAAGATCCCCGGAGGAGACCCAGTACTTC.

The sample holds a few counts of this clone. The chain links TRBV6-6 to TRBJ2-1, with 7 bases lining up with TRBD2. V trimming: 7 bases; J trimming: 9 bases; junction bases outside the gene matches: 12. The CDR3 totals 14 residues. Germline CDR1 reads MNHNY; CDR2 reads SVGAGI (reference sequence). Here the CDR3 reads CASNSRGGVSEQFF. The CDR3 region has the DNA TGTGCCAGCAACTCCCGGGGAGGGGTAAGTGAGCAGTTCTTC.

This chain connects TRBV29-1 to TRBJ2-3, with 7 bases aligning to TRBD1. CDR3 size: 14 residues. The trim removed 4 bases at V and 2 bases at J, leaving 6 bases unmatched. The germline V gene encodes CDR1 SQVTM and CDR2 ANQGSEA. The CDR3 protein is CSVGGQLHTDTQYF. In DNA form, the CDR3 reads TGCAGCGTTGGGGGACAGCTACACACAGATACGCAGTATTTT.